This T cell receptor beta chain is from a study of post-analysis software for immune sequencing data. Study summary: Relapsing-remitting, secondary progressive and progressive-relapsing courses of multiple sclerosis were included. Overall study results and limits: With TRBV5-6, TRBV5-1 and TRBV20-1 included, a handful of TRBV segments were more frequent in patients than in controls. Batch-mates among the samples co-clustered strongly by F measure.

CDR3 length: 14 amino acids. The V gene's germline CDR1 is MNHEY and CDR2 SVGAGI. On this clonotype: Its matching antigen is unknown. Being one base from a much bigger clone, this may be a read error.

TCR beta cDNA libraries included unique molecular identifiers. TCRdb itself ran the PCR reads through MiXCR, one entry per CDR3 protein. The sample consists of around 200,000 distinct CDR3 sequences, 25% to 35% of them appearing once. The sequenced sample consisted of blood. This chain uses TRBV6-5 with TRBJ1-2; a possible D gene is TRBD1 (6 bases). The sequence came from a girl aged 2-17 years with multiple sclerosis. The CDR3 region is CASRYSTGSHGYTF. DNA of the CDR3: TGTGCCAGCAGGTACTCTACAGGGAGTCATGGCTACACCTTC.